Below, 13 T cell receptor beta chains from the same sample are listed, as sequenced in a study of early T cells in non-severe SARS-CoV-2 infection. MiXCR, applied by TCRdb to the 5' RACE reads, yields one record per CDR3 protein. The repertoire holds roughly 67,000 distinct CDR3 sequences, with about 12% as singletons. The sequenced sample was whole blood. Receptors were obtained from an adult who was a healthcare worker with PCR-confirmed SARS-CoV-2 infection or an uninfected control (not recorded which).

In its sample, this clonotype was seen a few times. Here the CDR3 reads CASSDRANADTQYF. DNA of the CDR3: TGTGCCAGCAGTGACAGGGCCAATGCAGATACGCAGTATTTT. The rearrangement links TRBV2 to TRBJ2-3, with D possibly being TRBD1 (5 bases). Trimming left V 3 bases short and J 4 bases short, with 11 bases between. Germline CDR1 is SNHLY and CDR2 is FYNNEI. CDR3 size: 14 residues.

A few counts support this clonotype. The V gene is TRBV12-3 or TRBV12-4, the J gene TRBJ2-5; D remains unclear. This CDR3 is 13 amino acids long. V was clipped by 0 bases and J by 3 bases, with 5 bases between them. The CDR3, as DNA: TGTGCCAGCAGTTTAGCGCTGAAAGAGACCCAGTACTTC. It yields the protein CASSLALKETQYF.

In this sample, this clonotype turned up many times. The V gene is TRBV10-1, the J gene TRBJ2-1, with 7 nucleotides matching TRBD2. This CDR3 is built from 17 residues. Germline V gene data show CDR1 as WNHNN and CDR2 as SYGVQD (reference sequence). The trim removed 4 bases at V and 0 bases at J, leaving 9 bases unmatched. The CDR3 DNA sequence: TGCGCCAGCAGTGGCGGGGGACGAATGAGCTCCTACAATGAGCAGTTCTTC. Protein product: CASSGGGRMSSYNEQFF.

The chain couples TRBV9 to TRBJ1-1; 9 nucleotides match TRBD1. CDR1 SGDLS and CDR2 YYNGEE come from the germline V gene. V dropped 3 bases and J dropped 5; count of bases not matched to a gene: 2. The CDR3 runs to 13 residues. The CDR3 DNA reads TGTGCCAGCAGCGAGGACAGGGGAACTGAAGCTTTCTTT. This translates into CASSEDRGTEAFF.

This clonotype was seen repeatedly, ten times or more. The rearrangement links TRBV29-1 to TRBJ2-7; 7 nucleotides match TRBD2. Germline V gene lookup returns CDR1 SQVTM and CDR2 ANQGSEA. This CDR3 spans 15 amino acids. After removal of 0 bases from V and 2 bases from J, the junction contained 7 bases not matched to a gene. CDR3 region: CSVEDQAGVTYEQYF. CDR3 sequence (DNA): TGCAGCGTTGAAGATCAGGCGGGGGTAACCTACGAGCAGTACTTC.

Points on this clonotype: A much larger clone lies one base from this, so it may be a read error. The V gene is TRBV6-5, the J gene TRBJ1-4; tentative D call: TRBD1 (6 bases). CDR1 is MNHEY and CDR2 is SVGAGI in the germline V gene. This CDR3 is built from 14 residues. The CDR3 DNA reads as TGTGCCAGCAGCCCCGGAGGGGGTAATGTAAAACTGTTTTTT. This codes for CASSPGGGNVKLFF.

The chain combines TRBV6-5 with TRBJ1-6; no firm D call. V was shortened by 0 bases and J by 1 base, with 10 bases between the two germline ends. The length of the CDR3 is 17 residues. Germline-derived CDR1 and CDR2 are MNHEY and SVGAGI. The CDR3 loop reads CASSYSKGGSYNSPLHF. The CDR3 nucleotides read TGTGCCAGCAGTTACTCGAAGGGTGGGTCCTATAATTCACCCCTCCACTTT.

This clonotype was detected many times. V usage is TRBV11-1 and J usage is TRBJ1-1, with D hard to call. This CDR3 region has 15 residues. The germline V gene has CDR1 SGHAT and CDR2 FQDESV (reference sequence). Trimming left V 1 base short and J 3 bases short, with 12 bases between. In nucleotides, the CDR3 is TGTGCCAGCAGCTTAGACCCGAGGACGCACACTGAAGCTTTCTTT. Residues: CASSLDPRTHTEAFF. The entire variable domain, with the rest obtained from reference TRBV11-1 and TRBJ1-1, is as follows: EAEVAQSPRYKITEKSQAVAFWCDPISGHATLYWYRQILGQGPELLVQFQDESVVDDSQLPKDRFSAERLKGVDSTLKIQPAELGDSAMYLCASSLDPRTHTEAFFGQGTRLTVV.

This clonotype has ten or more counts. J is TRBJ1-1 and V is TRBV27, with D perhaps TRBD1 (5 bases). The V and J ends lost 7 bases and 2 bases respectively, with 17 bases between them. From germline, CDR1 is MNHEY and CDR2 SMNVEV (reference sequence). This CDR3 region has 15 residues. The CDR3 region has the DNA TGTGCCAGCACCCCTGGGGGAGTTGGAAACACTGAAGCTTTCTTT. This sequence encodes CASTPGGVGNTEAFF.

This clonotype appeared a few times. V usage is TRBV20-1 and J usage is TRBJ2-5; D might be TRBD2 (6 bases). The germline V and J ends were trimmed by 7 bases and 1 base, with 10 bases remaining between them. Germline loops: CDR1 DFQATT, CDR2 SNEGSKA (reference sequence). The CDR3 totals 12 residues. In DNA, the CDR3 is TGCAGTGTGGGCGGGGCCCAAGAGACCCAGTACTTC. It encodes CSVGGAQETQYF.

This clonotype was observed a few times. The V gene is TRBV12-3 or TRBV12-4, the J gene TRBJ1-5; TRBD1 is a possible D gene (5 bases). CDR3 length equals 12 residues. The germline V and J ends were trimmed by 4 bases and 6 bases, with 7 bases remaining between them. CDR3 loop: CASSSGGQPQHF. The CDR3 nucleotides read TGTGCCAGCAGTTCGGGGGGTCAGCCCCAGCATTTT.

There are many counts of this clonotype. This chain links TRBV4-1 with TRBJ2-2, with D perhaps TRBD1 or TRBD2 (5 bases each). Trimming left V 2 bases short and J 1 base short, with 17 bases between. This CDR3 is 18 amino acids long. CDR1 and CDR2 from the germline V gene are MGHRA and YSYEKL. The CDR3 DNA follows: TGCGCCAGCAGCCAAACGGGACGTGAGAAGATGAACACCGGGGAGCTGTTTTTT. It is translated as CASSQTGREKMNTGELFF.

As to this clonotype: A much larger clone differs from this one at a single base, so this may be a read error. This chain uses TRBV9 with TRBJ2-7; no reliable D call. The CDR3 covers 15 residues. Germline assignment: CDR1 SGDLS and CDR2 YYNGEE. CDR3 DNA: TGTGTCAGCAGCGTAGGACCCCAGGCATCCTACGAGCAGTACTTC. The encoded protein is CVSSVGPQASYEQYF.